This TCR beta chain was captured in a study of blood T cell repertoires in COVID-19. In the study overall: T cells, B-cell-depleted T cells, or PBMCs provided the cDNA or gDNA that served as material.

Germline CDR1 and CDR2: LGHDT and YNNKEL (reference sequence). The trim removed 4 bases at V and 6 bases at J, leaving 4 bases unmatched. CDR3 size: 16 residues. Source study methods: Using reference gene primer amplification, nucleated cell counts were estimated. Libraries were prepared by immunoSEQ multiplex PCR; TCRdb keeps only in-frame clonotypes and omits some of them. That table furnishes V, J and clone size, whereas the DNA furnished D and trimming. The sample lists about 11,000 clones, 80% to 90% occurring once. The material sequenced was peripheral blood. This TCR derives from a human donor in a cohort sampled during active COVID-19. The chain recombines TRBV3-1 (or the pseudogene TRBV3-2) with TRBJ2-2, with 14 bases aligning to TRBD2. The CDR3 DNA sequence: TGTGCCAGCAGCCCGGGGACTAGCGGGAGCGCCGGGGAGCTGTTTTTT. It codes for CASSPGTSGSAGELFF.